Listed below are T cell receptor beta chains from one sample, sequenced in a study of cytomegalovirus exposure and HLA in healthy donors. TCRdb's table, derived via immunoSEQ multiplex PCR, lists solely in-frame clones and lacks some. The data contain tens of thousands of clones, roughly two thirds of them singletons. Material: PBMCs. All receptors derive from a woman aged 50 to 60 in good health and CMV-seronegative. The CDR3 runs from the conserved cysteine through the conserved F or W. A D gene is named only where the DNA matches it firmly. Size tells how often a clone was seen (once, few, many) or the class of an expanded clone, and some rows leave it out.

>-|TRBJ1-1|-|TRBV11-3
CASSATGNTEAFF
TGTGCCAGCAGCGCGACAGGGAACACTGAAGCTTTCTTT
>-|TRBJ1-4|few|TRBV2
CASSVIKQLLFEKLFF
TGTGCCAGCAGTGTAATAAAACAGCTACTCTTTGAAAAACTGTTTTTT
>TRBD2|TRBJ2-1|few|TRBV4-3
CASSQVTPGLAGANYNEQFF
TGCGCCAGCAGCCAAGTTACACCCGGACTAGCGGGAGCAAACTACAATGAGCAGTTCTTC
>-|TRBJ2-3|-|TRBV9
CASSAMPTSTDTQYF
TGTGCCAGCAGCGCGATGCCGACTAGCACAGATACGCAGTATTTT
>TRBD1|TRBJ2-4|-|TRBV5-1
CASSLGQGSSNIQYF
TGCGCCAGCAGCTTGGGACAGGGTAGTTCAAACATTCAGTACTTC
>TRBD2|TRBJ2-3|-|TRBV7-2
CASAGGTSTARQYF
TGTGCCTCGGCCGGGGGGACTAGTACCGCGCGCCAGTATTTT
>-|TRBJ2-1|few|TRBV6-5
CASTIAGNYNEQFF
TGTGCCAGCACCATTGCAGGTAACTACAATGAGCAGTTCTTC
>-|TRBJ2-1|-|TRBV5-4
CASSLDSSSYNEQFF
TGTGCCAGCAGCTTGGATTCGAGCTCCTACAATGAGCAGTTCTTC
>TRBD2|TRBJ2-1|once|TRBV7-9
CASSLASGGLSVWNEQFF
TGTGCCAGCAGCTTAGCTAGCGGGGGACTCTCGGTTTGGAATGAGCAGTTCTTC
>TRBD1|TRBJ1-5|-|TRBV4-3
CASSQGTGGSVSNQPQHF
TGCGCCAGCAGCCAAGGGACAGGGGGATCGGTAAGCAATCAGCCCCAGCATTTT